This T cell receptor beta chain was captured in a study of blood T cell repertoires in COVID-19. The wider study: Samples came from the United States, Italy and Spain, spanning acute and convalescent COVID-19. PBMCs, B-cell-depleted T cells, or T cells provided the cDNA or gDNA that made up the material.

The CDR3 has 16 amino acids. V lost 1 base and J lost 7, with 20 bases in between. Germline V lookup: CDR1 SEHNR, CDR2 FQNEAQ (reference sequence). As originally analysed: Using reference gene primer amplification, nucleated cell counts were estimated. Here immunoSEQ multiplex PCR was the method, and the copy in TCRdb shows in-frame clones only, minus some. V, J and clone size derive from that table, while D and trimming were established from the DNA sequence. The sample holds roughly 120,000 clones; roughly 85% are singletons and the top ten take approximately 2.3%. This clone is a singleton in its sample.

This TCR came from a man aged 25-40 years with acute or convalescent COVID-19. The V call is TRBV7-9, the J call TRBJ2-7, with D tentatively TRBD1 (5 bases). The sample consisted of peripheral blood. The CDR3: CASSLVGGRAHLEQYF. The DNA of the CDR3 is TGTGCCAGCAGCTTAGTAGGTGGCAGGGCCCATTTGGAGCAGTACTTC.